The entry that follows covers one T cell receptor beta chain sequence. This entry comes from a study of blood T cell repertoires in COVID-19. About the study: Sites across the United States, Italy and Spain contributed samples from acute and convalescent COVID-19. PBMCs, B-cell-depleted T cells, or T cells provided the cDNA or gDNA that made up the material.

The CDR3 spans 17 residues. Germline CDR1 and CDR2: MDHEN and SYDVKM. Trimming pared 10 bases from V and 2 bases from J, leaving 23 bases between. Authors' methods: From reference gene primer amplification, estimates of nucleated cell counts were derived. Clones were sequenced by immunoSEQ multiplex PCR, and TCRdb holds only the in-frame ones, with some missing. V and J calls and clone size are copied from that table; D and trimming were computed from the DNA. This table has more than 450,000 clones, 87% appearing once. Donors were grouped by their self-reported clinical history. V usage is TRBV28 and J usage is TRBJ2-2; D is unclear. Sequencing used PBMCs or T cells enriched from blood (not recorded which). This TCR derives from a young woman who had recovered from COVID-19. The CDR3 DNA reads TGTGCCACCAGCACCCCACTGGGCAGATCAAACACCGGGGAGCTGTTTTTT. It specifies CATSTPLGRSNTGELFF. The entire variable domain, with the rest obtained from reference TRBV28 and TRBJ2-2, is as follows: DVKVTQSSRYLVKRTGEKVFLECVQDMDHENMFWYRQDPGLGLRLIYFSYDVKMKEKGDIPEGYSVSREKKERFSLILESASTNQTSMYLCATSTPLGRSNTGELFFGEGSRLTVL.